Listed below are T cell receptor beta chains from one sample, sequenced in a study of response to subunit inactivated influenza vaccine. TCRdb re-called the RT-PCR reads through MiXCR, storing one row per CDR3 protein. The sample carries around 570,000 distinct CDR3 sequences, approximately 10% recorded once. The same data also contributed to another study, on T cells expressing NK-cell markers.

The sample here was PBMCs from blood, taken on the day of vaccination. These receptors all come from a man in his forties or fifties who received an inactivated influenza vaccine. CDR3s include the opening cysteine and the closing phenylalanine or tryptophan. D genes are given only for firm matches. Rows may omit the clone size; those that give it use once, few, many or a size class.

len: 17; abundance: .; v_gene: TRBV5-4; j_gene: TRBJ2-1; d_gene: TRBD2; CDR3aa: CASSLSLSGTTYNEQFF; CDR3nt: TGTGCCAGCAGCCTTAGTCTTAGCGGGACGACCTACAATGAGCAGTTCTTC
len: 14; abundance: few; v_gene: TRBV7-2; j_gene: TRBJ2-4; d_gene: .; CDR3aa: CASSPPGAKNIQYF; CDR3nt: TGTGCCAGCAGCCCTCCAGGGGCCAAAAACATTCAGTACTTC
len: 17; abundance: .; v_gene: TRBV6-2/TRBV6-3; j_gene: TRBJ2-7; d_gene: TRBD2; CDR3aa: CASSQLSAGKGSYEQYF; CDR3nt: TGTGCCAGCAGCCAACTGTCAGCGGGAAAAGGGTCCTACGAGCAGTACTTC
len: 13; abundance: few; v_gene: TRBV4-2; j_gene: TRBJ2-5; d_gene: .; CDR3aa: CASSQDYGETQYF; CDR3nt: TGTGCCAGCAGCCAAGATTACGGAGAGACCCAGTACTTC
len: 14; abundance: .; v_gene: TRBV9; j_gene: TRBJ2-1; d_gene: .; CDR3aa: CASSVDGGDNEQFF; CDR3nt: TGTGCCAGCAGCGTAGATGGAGGGGACAATGAGCAGTTCTTC
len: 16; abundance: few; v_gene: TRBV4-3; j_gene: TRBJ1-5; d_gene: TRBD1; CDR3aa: CASSQDWGQEHQPQHF; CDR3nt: TGCGCCAGCAGCCAAGATTGGGGACAGGAGCATCAGCCCCAGCATTTT
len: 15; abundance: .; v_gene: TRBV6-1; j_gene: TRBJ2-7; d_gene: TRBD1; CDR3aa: CASSKTWTGVYEQYF; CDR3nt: TGTGCCAGCAGTAAAACGTGGACAGGGGTCTACGAGCAGTACTTC
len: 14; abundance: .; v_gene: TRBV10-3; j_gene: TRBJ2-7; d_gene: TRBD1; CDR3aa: CAITRTGGAYEQYF; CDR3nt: TGTGCCATCACCCGGACAGGGGGAGCCTACGAGCAGTACTTC
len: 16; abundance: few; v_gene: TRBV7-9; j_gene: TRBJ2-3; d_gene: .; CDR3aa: CASSSGVRSGTDTQYF; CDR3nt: TGTGCCAGCAGCTCGGGCGTCCGTTCAGGCACAGATACGCAGTATTTT
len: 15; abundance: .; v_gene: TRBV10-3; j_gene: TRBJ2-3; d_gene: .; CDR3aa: CATSGRRGATDTQYF; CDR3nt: TGTGCCACCAGCGGACGGCGGGGTGCCACAGATACGCAGTATTTT
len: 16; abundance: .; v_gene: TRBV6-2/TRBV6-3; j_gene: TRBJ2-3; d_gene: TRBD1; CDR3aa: CASSYGPGGFPDTQYF; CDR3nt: TGTGCCAGCAGTTACGGTCCAGGGGGTTTTCCAGATACGCAGTATTTT
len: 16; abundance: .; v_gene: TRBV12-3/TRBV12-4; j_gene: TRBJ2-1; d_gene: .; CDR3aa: CASTPPGQAVPSEQFF; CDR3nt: TGTGCCAGCACCCCCCCAGGGCAGGCTGTCCCTAGTGAGCAGTTCTTC
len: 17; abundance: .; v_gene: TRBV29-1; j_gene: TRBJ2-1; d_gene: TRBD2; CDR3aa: CSVEPEASGGPVYEQFF; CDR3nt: TGCAGCGTTGAACCTGAGGCCTCGGGAGGGCCGGTTTATGAGCAGTTCTTC
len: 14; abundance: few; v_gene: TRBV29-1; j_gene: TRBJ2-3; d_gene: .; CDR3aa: CSVEGGPSTDTQYF; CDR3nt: TGCAGCGTTGAGGGGGGGCCTAGCACAGATACGCAGTATTTT
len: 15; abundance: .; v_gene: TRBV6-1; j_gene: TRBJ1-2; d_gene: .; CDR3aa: CASTEGGGRSYGYTF; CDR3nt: TGTGCCAGCACCGAAGGCGGGGGGCGCAGCTATGGCTACACCTTC
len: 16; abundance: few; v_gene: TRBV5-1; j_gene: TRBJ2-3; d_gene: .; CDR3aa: CASSLVIDLGTDTQYF; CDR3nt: TGCGCCAGCAGCTTGGTTATTGACCTCGGGACAGATACGCAGTATTTT
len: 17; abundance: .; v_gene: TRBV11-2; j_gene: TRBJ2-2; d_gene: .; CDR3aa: CASSLRGGGANTGELFF; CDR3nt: TGTGCCAGCAGCCTTAGAGGCGGCGGGGCGAACACCGGGGAGCTGTTTTTT
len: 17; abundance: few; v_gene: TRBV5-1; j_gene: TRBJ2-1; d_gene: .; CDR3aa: CASSPDPPGGHLNEQFF; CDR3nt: TGCGCCAGCAGTCCAGATCCCCCCGGGGGGCATCTCAATGAGCAGTTCTTC
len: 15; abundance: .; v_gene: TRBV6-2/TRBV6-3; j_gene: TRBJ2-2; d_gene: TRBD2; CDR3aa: CASSYRSGTTGELFF; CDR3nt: TGTGCCAGCAGTTATCGGAGCGGGACCACCGGGGAGCTGTTTTTT
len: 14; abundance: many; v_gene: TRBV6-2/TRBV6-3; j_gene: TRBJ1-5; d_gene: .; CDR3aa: CASSTQDISEPQHF; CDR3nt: TGTGCCAGCAGTACCCAAGACATCTCGGAGCCCCAGCATTTT
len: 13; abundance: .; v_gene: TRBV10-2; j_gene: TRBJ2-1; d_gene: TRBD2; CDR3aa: CASSAGTSGKGFF; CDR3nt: TGCGCCAGCAGTGCGGGGACTAGCGGAAAGGGGTTCTTC
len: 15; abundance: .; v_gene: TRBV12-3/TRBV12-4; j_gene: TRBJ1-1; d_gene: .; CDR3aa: CASSYGWGENTEAFF; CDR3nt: TGTGCCAGCAGTTACGGTTGGGGCGAAAACACTGAAGCTTTCTTT
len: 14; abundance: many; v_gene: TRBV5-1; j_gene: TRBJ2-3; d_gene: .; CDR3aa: CASSLATGTDTQYF; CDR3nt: TGTGCCAGCAGCTTAGCGACAGGCACAGATACGCAGTATTTT
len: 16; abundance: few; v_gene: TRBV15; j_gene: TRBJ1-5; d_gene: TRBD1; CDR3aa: CATSRGAGGFNQPQHF; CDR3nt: TGTGCCACCAGCAGAGGAGCAGGGGGCTTCAATCAGCCCCAGCATTTT
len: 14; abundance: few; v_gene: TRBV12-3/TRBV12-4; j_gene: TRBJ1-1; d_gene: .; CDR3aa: CASSPVGGRAEAFF; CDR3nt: TGTGCCAGCAGCCCAGTGGGGGGAAGAGCTGAAGCTTTCTTT
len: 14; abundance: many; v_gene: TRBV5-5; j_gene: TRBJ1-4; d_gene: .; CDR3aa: CASSLVATNEKLFF; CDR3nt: TGTGCCAGCAGCTTGGTGGCAACTAATGAAAAACTGTTTTTT
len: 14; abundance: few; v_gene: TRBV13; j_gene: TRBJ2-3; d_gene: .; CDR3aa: CASSSFEKVDTQYF; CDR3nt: TGTGCCAGCAGCTCGTTTGAGAAGGTGGATACGCAGTATTTT
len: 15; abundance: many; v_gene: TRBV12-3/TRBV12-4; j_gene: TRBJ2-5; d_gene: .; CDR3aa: CASSLSGLAGETQYF; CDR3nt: TGTGCCAGCAGTTTATCAGGCCTAGCCGGAGAGACCCAGTACTTC
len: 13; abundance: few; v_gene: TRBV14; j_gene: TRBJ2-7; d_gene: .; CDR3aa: CASSPYPESEQYF; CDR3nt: TGTGCCAGCAGCCCCTATCCCGAGAGCGAGCAGTACTTC
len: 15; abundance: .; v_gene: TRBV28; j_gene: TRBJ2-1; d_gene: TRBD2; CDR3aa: CASSQTSGGYNEQFF; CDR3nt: TGTGCCAGCAGCCAGACTAGCGGGGGGTACAATGAGCAGTTCTTC
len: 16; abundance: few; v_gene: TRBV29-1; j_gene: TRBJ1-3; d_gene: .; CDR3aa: CSVEDVGGSSGNTIYF; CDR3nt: TGCAGCGTTGAAGATGTGGGGGGAAGCTCTGGAAACACCATATATTTT
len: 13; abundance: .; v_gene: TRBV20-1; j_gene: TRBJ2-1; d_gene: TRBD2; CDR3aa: CSARGPSGTEQFF; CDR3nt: TGCAGTGCTAGAGGGCCTAGCGGGACAGAGCAGTTCTTC
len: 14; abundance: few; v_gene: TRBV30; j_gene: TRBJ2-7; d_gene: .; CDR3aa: CAWSVHGSSYEQYF; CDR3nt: TGTGCCTGGAGTGTACACGGTAGCTCCTACGAGCAGTACTTC
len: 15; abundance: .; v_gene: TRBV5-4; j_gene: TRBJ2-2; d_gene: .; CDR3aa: CASSYDTPNTGELFF; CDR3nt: TGTGCCAGCAGCTACGACACCCCGAACACCGGGGAGCTGTTTTTT
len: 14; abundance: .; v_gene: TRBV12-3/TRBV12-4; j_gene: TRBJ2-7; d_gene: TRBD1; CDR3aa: CASRGQGSPYEQYF; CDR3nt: TGTGCCAGCAGGGGACAGGGAAGCCCCTACGAGCAGTACTTC
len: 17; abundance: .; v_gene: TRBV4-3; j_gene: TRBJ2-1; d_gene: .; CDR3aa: CASSQRSGQGFEYEQFF; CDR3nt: TGCGCCAGCAGCCAAAGGTCCGGGCAGGGGTTTGAGTATGAGCAGTTCTTC
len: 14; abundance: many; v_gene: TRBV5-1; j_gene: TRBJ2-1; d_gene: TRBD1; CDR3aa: CASSLGQGVYEQFF; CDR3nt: TGCGCCAGCAGCTTGGGACAGGGGGTCTATGAGCAGTTCTTC
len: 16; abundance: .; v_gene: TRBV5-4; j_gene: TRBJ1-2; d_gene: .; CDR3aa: CASSLPGQNLGYGYTF; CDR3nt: TGTGCCAGCAGCCTACCAGGACAGAACCTTGGCTATGGCTACACCTTC
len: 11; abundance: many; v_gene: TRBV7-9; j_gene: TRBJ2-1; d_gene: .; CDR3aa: CASNRYNEQFF; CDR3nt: TGTGCCAGCAACCGTTACAATGAGCAGTTCTTC
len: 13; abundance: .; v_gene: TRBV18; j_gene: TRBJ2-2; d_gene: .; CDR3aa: CASSPPGGGELFF; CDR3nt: TGTGCCAGCTCACCACCGGGTGGCGGGGAGCTGTTTTTT
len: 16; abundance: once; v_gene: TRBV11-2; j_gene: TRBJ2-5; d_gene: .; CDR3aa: CASSAWTVLAQETQYF; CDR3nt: TGTGCCAGCAGCGCCTGGACAGTTCTTGCGCAAGAGACCCAGTACTTC
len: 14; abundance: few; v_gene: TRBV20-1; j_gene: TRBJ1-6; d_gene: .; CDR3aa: CSARAGHLNSPLHF; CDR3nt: TGCAGTGCTAGAGCGGGACACCTTAATTCACCCCTCCACTTT
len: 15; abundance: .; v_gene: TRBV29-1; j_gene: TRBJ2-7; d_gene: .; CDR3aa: CSVEDRDGAPYEQYF; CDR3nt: TGCAGCGTTGAAGATCGGGACGGAGCCCCCTACGAGCAGTACTTC
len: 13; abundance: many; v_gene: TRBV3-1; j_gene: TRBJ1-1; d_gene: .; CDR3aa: CASRQGRQGQAFF; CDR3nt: TGTGCCAGCAGACAAGGTCGTCAGGGTCAAGCTTTCTTT
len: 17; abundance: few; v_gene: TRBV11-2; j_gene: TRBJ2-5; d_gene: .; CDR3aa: CASGLRSGHRTQETQYF; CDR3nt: TGTGCCAGCGGCCTCCGGTCAGGCCACCGCACACAAGAGACCCAGTACTTC
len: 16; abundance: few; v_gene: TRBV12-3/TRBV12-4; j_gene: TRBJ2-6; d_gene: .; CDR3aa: CASSFPQGSGANVLTF; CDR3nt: TGTGCCAGCAGTTTTCCGCAGGGCTCTGGGGCCAACGTCCTGACTTTC
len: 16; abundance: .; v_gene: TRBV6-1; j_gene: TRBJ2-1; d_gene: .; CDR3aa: CASRGAGTTTSNEQFF; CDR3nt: TGTGCCAGCAGGGGGGCCGGGACTACCACTTCCAATGAGCAGTTCTTC
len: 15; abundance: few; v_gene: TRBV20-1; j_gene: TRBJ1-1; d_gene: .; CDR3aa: CSGKAGGGMNTEAFF; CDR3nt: TGCAGTGGAAAGGCTGGGGGCGGAATGAACACTGAAGCTTTCTTT
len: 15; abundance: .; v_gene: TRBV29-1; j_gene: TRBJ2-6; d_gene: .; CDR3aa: CSVETGRSGANVLTF; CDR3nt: TGCAGCGTAGAGACAGGCCGCTCTGGGGCCAACGTCCTGACTTTC
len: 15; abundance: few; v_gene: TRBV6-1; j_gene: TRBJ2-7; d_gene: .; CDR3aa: CASSTDRGIFYEQYF; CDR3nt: TGTGCCAGCAGCACCGACAGAGGGATCTTCTACGAGCAGTACTTC
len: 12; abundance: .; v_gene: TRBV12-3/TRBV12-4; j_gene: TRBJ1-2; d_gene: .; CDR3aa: CASSGGNYGYPF; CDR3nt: TGTGCCAGCTCGGGAGGAAACTATGGCTACCCCTTC
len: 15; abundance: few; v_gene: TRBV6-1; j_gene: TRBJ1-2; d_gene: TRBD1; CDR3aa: CASARSDRGLYGYTF; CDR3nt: TGTGCCAGCGCCCGCTCCGACAGGGGGCTCTATGGCTACACCTTC
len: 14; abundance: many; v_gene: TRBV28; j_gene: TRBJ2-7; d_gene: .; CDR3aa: CASSLVVAAAEQYF; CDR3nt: TGTGCCAGCAGTTTGGTAGTGGCCGCTGCCGAGCAGTACTTC
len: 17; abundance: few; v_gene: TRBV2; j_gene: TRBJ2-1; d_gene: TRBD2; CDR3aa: CASSEAGLAGQRNEQFF; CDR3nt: TGTGCCAGCAGTGAAGCTGGGCTAGCGGGACAAAGAAACGAGCAGTTCTTC
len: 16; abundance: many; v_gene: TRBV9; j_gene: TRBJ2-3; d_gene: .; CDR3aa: CASSETGALETDTQYF; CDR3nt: TGTGCCAGCAGCGAAACCGGGGCCTTGGAAACAGATACGCAGTATTTT
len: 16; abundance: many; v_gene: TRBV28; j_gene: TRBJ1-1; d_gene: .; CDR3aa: CASAVYRGGMNTEAFF; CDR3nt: TGTGCCAGCGCAGTTTATAGGGGAGGGATGAACACTGAAGCTTTCTTT
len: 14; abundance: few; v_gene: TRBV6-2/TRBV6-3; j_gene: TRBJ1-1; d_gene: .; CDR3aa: CASSFGRGNTEAFF; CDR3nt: TGTGCCAGCAGTTTTGGGCGGGGGAACACTGAAGCTTTCTTT